This T cell receptor beta chain was obtained from a study of blood T cell repertoires in COVID-19. CDR1 and CDR2 (germline): LNHDA, SQIVND (reference sequence). V dropped 7 bases and J dropped 5 bases, with 15 bases sitting between them. There are 14 residues in the CDR3. Cohorts were based on clinical histories the participants reported. Before being deemed recovered, Cohort 3 donors had two negative PCRs, clearance, or symptom resolution. Original methodology: Cell counts per sample came from amplifying reference gene primers. Clones were sequenced by immunoSEQ multiplex PCR, and TCRdb holds only the in-frame ones, with some missing. V, J and clone size derive from that table, while D and trimming were established from the DNA sequence. The top ten hold more than 7.5% of the sample, which has hundreds of thousands of clones, about 85% seen once.

Sequencing input: PBMCs or T cells enriched from blood (not recorded which). V and J are TRBV19 and TRBJ1-3; D remains ambiguous. This TCR was recovered from a woman in her sixties who had recovered from COVID-19. CDR3 DNA sequence: TGTGCCAGTATCTTAGCCGGCGGAAGAAACACCATATATTTT. Its translation: CASILAGGRNTIYF.